This T cell receptor (beta chain) is drawn from a study of blood T cell repertoires in COVID-19. Produced via immunoSEQ multiplex PCR; TCRdb's table is partial and in-frame only. The table includes 200,000 or so clones, about 88% detected once. With 2 bases removed from V and 4 bases from J, the gap between germline ends came to 9 bases. The CDR3 contains 13 residues. CDR1 is KGHSH, CDR2 LQKENI, per germline. This receptor was obtained from a man in his sixties or seventies with active or convalescent COVID-19. The chain couples TRBV18 to TRBJ2-7; D may be TRBD1 (6 bases). Sequenced input: peripheral blood. CDR3 sequence: CASSPGGGYEQYF. DNA of the CDR3: TGTGCCAGCTCACCAGGGGGCGGGTACGAGCAGTACTTC.